Below, 5 T cell receptor beta chains from the same sample are listed, as sequenced in a study of tumor-infiltrating lymphocytes in primary liver carcinoma. From approximately 20-30 mg of unsorted bulk tissue, DNA and RNA were co-extracted together. The investigators made TCR beta cDNA from about 510 ng total RNA, using a constant-region primer. Generation of the TCR beta libraries relied on three nested multiplex PCR rounds using slightly modified ARM-PCR. PCR rounds one and two used TRBV1-TRBV30 forward primers with a C-beta reverse primer for 10 cycles each. TCRdb redid the calling of the multiplex PCR reads with MiXCR, one entry per CDR3 protein. This table has around 70,000 distinct CDR3 sequences, 60% to 80% appearing once. The sample comprised liver tumor tissue from sampling region 4. Subset in this sample: tumor region T4, right-lateral pole. These TCRs come from a man in his forties with primary liver carcinoma and hepatitis B virus infection.

The CDR3: CGGSPGLADTGELFF. The CDR3 DNA reads TGTGGCGGCAGCCCCGGGCTAGCAGATACCGGGGAGCTGTTTTTT. The V gene is TRBV6-4, the J gene TRBJ2-2; D may be TRBD2 (5 bases). Germline-derived CDR1 and CDR2 are MRHNA and SNTAGT. This CDR3 contains 15 residues.

This clonotype appeared many times. The chain uses TRBV6-1 and TRBJ2-5, with 13 bases fitting TRBD2. V was pared by 10 bases and J by 5 bases, with 4 bases of the junction left unmatched. The CDR3 totals 13 residues. Germline V gene lookup returns CDR1 MNHNS and CDR2 SASEGT. The CDR3 nucleotides read TGTGCCACCCGACTAGCGGGAGGTGAGACCCAGTACTTC. Residues: CATRLAGGETQYF.

As for this clonotype: The junction does not match germline at one end; this may be a read error. The chain combines TRBV29-1 with TRBJ2-3, with D unresolved. Germline V gives CDR1 SQVTM, CDR2 ANQGSEA. This CDR3 contains 13 residues. This chain's CDR3 is CGVTDFTQDTQYF. Here the CDR3 DNA reads TGCGGCGTTACAGACTTTACACAGGATACGCAGTATTTT.

V usage is TRBV28 and J usage is TRBJ2-1, with D possibly TRBD2 on 5 matching bases. TRBJ2-7 matches the DNA end more closely, so the J call is doubtful. The CDR3 spans 12 residues. Germline lookup yields CDR1 MDHEN and CDR2 SYDVKM. CDR3 sequence (DNA): TGTGCCAGCAGTTCAGCGGTTTTGGCGCAGTACTTC. Its translation: CASSSAVLAQYF.

Of note for this clonotype: A junction boundary mismatches the germline segment, possibly from a read error. This chain uses TRBV7-2 with TRBJ1-5; TRBD1 matches 7 bases. The length of the CDR3 is 16 residues. In germline, CDR1 is SGHTA, CDR2 FQGNSA. CDR3 in DNA: TGTGCCAGCAGCTTGGTCGGGACAGTTAGCAGTCAGCCCCAGCATTTT. It encodes CASSLVGTVSSQPQHF.